This entry lists 13 T cell receptor beta chains sequenced from one sample in a study of T cell responses to AZD1222 COVID-19 vaccine. The table came from immunoSEQ multiplex PCR; TCRdb's copy has only in-frame clones and leaves some out. The data hold approximately 140,000 clones, with about 90% observed a single time. Sequenced material: peripheral blood, taken on day 0 of AZD1222 vaccination. These receptors were taken from an adult in good health.

The chain has TRBV6-5 and TRBJ1-1, with 7 bases identical to TRBD1. Germline V gene sequence: CDR1 MNHEY, CDR2 SVGAGI. V shed 4 bases, J shed 0 bases, and the junction held 5 bases outside the gene matches. The CDR3 contains 15 residues. CDR3 loop: CASSFSGTVNTEAFF. The DNA of the CDR3 is TGTGCCAGCAGTTTCTCCGGGACAGTGAACACTGAAGCTTTCTTT.

The chain employs TRBV7-2 and TRBJ2-3; TRBD2 matches at 8 bases. This CDR3 comprises 18 residues. V gave up 2 bases and J gave up 4 bases; unmatched junction bases: 14. Per germline, CDR1 SGHTA and CDR2 FQGNSA. The CDR3 region has the DNA TGTGCCAGCAGCTTACCAACCGGGACTAGTTATAGTCCAGATACGCAGTATTTT. It is translated as CASSLPTGTSYSPDTQYF.

This rearrangement joins TRBV27 to TRBJ2-3; D is unresolved. CDR1 MNHEY and CDR2 SMNVEV come from the germline V gene (reference sequence). The CDR3 is 11 residues long. Trimming took off 9 bases at V and 2 bases at J, with 6 bases between the two ends. The CDR3 loop reads CARQATDTQYF. The CDR3 DNA sequence: TGTGCCAGACAAGCCACAGATACGCAGTATTTT.

The chain combines TRBV18 with TRBJ2-7, with TRBD1 matching 8 bases. The CDR3 has 16 residues. V lost 4 bases, J lost 1 base, and 9 bases stayed unmatched. Looked up from germline, CDR1 is KGHSH and CDR2 is LQKENI. The CDR3 reads CASSRTGTGPSYEQYF. CDR3 nucleotides: TGTGCCAGCTCACGGACCGGGACAGGACCTTCCTACGAGCAGTACTTC.

The table lists this clone with a count of one. The chain recombines TRBV28 with TRBJ2-7; 7 bases are shared with TRBD1. The CDR3 loop spans 17 amino acids. V was clipped by 2 bases and J by 1 base; unmatched bases: 11. Germline loops: CDR1 MDHEN, CDR2 SYDVKM. CDR3 DNA sequence: TGTGCCAGCAGTTTAGAACCCGGGACAGAAGATTCCTACGAGCAGTACTTC. This encodes CASSLEPGTEDSYEQYF.

The V call is TRBV5-4, the J call TRBJ1-3; D uncertain. The germline V and J ends were trimmed by 6 bases and 3 bases, with 10 bases remaining between them. The CDR3 has 13 amino acids. Germline V gene lookup returns CDR1 SGHNT and CDR2 YYREEE (reference sequence). CDR3 protein: CASTPPGGNTIYF. CDR3 nucleotide sequence: TGTGCCAGCACCCCGCCGGGTGGAAACACCATATATTTT.

The CDR3 DNA is TGTGCCAGCAGCCAAGATTTTTCGGTTAGCGGGAGGGCCAAGGCCAAAAACATTCAGTACTTC. Its translation: CASSQDFSVSGRAKAKNIQYF. This chain links TRBV3-1 (or the pseudogene TRBV3-2) with TRBJ2-4; 11 bases map to TRBD2. The CDR3 length is 21 residues. The germline CDR1 and CDR2 sequences are LGHDT and YNNKEL (reference sequence). J gave up 1 base and V 0 bases, and 14 bases lay outside the gene matches.

V and J are TRBV2 and TRBJ2-1; no clear D gene. Looked up from germline, CDR1 is SNHLY and CDR2 is FYNNEI. V gave up 2 bases and J gave up 10 bases, with 9 bases separating them. The CDR3 runs 12 residues. The CDR3 spells CASSEIGREQFF. The CDR3 bases are TGTGCCAGCAGTGAAATAGGAAGAGAGCAGTTCTTC.

CDR3 region: CASSQITGPYEQYF. The CDR3 region has the DNA TGCGCCAGCAGCCAGATCACAGGGCCTTACGAGCAGTACTTC. The J gene is TRBJ2-7, the V gene TRBV4-1, with a possible D match to TRBD1 (6 bases). Germline assignment: CDR1 MGHRA and CDR2 YSYEKL. The CDR3 is 14 residues long. Trimming removed 3 bases at V and 4 bases at J, with 13 bases between.

This rearrangement joins TRBV7-6 to TRBJ2-6, with a possible D match to TRBD2 (6 bases). The CDR3 is 15 amino acids. Trimming shortened V by 5 bases and J by 4 bases, and 12 bases separated the two germline ends. Per the germline V gene, CDR1 is SGHVS and CDR2 is FNYEAQ. The CDR3 DNA reads TGTGCCAGCAGCACGCCTAGCGAAGGGGCCAACGTCCTGACTTTC. This sequence encodes CASSTPSEGANVLTF.

Here the CDR3 DNA reads TGTGCCAGCAGCCAAGTGCTCAGGGGTAGAGAGACCCAGTACTTC. This sequence encodes CASSQVLRGRETQYF. The chain carries TRBV3-1 (or the pseudogene TRBV3-2) and TRBJ2-5; tentative D call: TRBD1 (6 bases). Trimming cost V 1 base and J 4 bases, with 13 bases left between them. This CDR3 is built from 15 residues. Germline assignment: CDR1 LGHDT and CDR2 YNNKEL (reference sequence).

The chain has TRBV2 and TRBJ2-1, with D unresolved. From germline, CDR1 is SNHLY and CDR2 FYNNEI. The CDR3 spans 12 residues. The germline V and J ends were trimmed by 6 bases and 9 bases, with 12 bases remaining between them. The CDR3 loop reads CASRPVRSEQFF. CDR3 nucleotide sequence: TGTGCCAGCAGGCCGGTGCGGAGTGAGCAGTTCTTC.

The chain uses TRBV24-1 and TRBJ2-3; TRBD2 might be the D (5 bases). The V end was cut by 6 bases, the J end by 2 bases, with 20 bases between. The germline V gene encodes CDR1 KGHDR and CDR2 SFDVKD. The CDR3 length is 17 residues. The CDR3 is CATSSGVTRAHTDTQYF. Written as DNA, the CDR3 is TGTGCCACCAGTTCTGGGGTAACTAGAGCCCACACAGATACGCAGTATTTT.